Sequencing of this T cell receptor beta chain was carried out in a study of blood T cell repertoires in COVID-19. TCRdb's copy holds only in-frame clones and misses some; the assay was immunoSEQ multiplex PCR. The sample has under 45,000 clones; roughly 88% are singletons. Germline loops: CDR1 MNHEY, CDR2 SMNVEV (reference sequence). V was pared by 3 bases and J by 11 bases, with 8 bases of the junction left unmatched. This CDR3 contains 14 residues. The chain carries TRBV27 and TRBJ2-1, with TRBD2 identical over 9 bases. The origin of this receptor is a human donor in a cohort sampled during active COVID-19. The sample comprised peripheral blood. Here the CDR3 DNA reads TGTGCCAGCAGTTTCCGGACTAGCGATCCGAAGCAGTTCTTC. It translates to CASSFRTSDPKQFF.